This is a list of T cell receptor beta chains from one sample in a study of T cell responses to AZD1222 COVID-19 vaccine. Clones were sequenced by immunoSEQ multiplex PCR, and TCRdb holds only the in-frame ones, with some missing. The profile shows more than 100,000 clones, over 70% of them singletons. The material was peripheral blood, obtained on day 0 of AZD1222 vaccination. The origin of the receptors is an adult in good health. The CDR3 runs from the conserved cysteine through the conserved F or W. The order of the fields is D gene, J gene, V gene, clone size, CDR3 protein, CDR3 DNA. A D gene is named only where the DNA matches it firmly. Not every row has a clone size; where given, it reads once, few, many or a size class.

D: TRBD2; J: TRBJ2-7; V: TRBV7-2; size: -; CDR3: CASSPRTGTSGGEQYF; DNA: TGTGCCAGCAGCCCGCGGACCGGGACTAGCGGGGGGGAGCAGTACTTC
D: TRBD2; J: TRBJ2-7; V: TRBV6-2/TRBV6-3; size: -; CDR3: CASSYSNAGDLSYEQYF; DNA: TGTGCCAGCAGTTACTCGAATGCGGGAGATTTATCCTACGAGCAGTACTTC
D: TRBD2; J: TRBJ2-1; V: TRBV10-3; size: -; CDR3: CATGGGEYNEQFF; DNA: TGTGCCACCGGGGGAGGGGAGTACAATGAGCAGTTCTTC
D: TRBD1; J: TRBJ1-1; V: TRBV13; size: -; CDR3: CASSPAQGASSEAFF; DNA: TGTGCCAGCAGCCCCGCGCAGGGGGCGAGTTCTGAAGCTTTCTTT
D: -; J: TRBJ1-2; V: TRBV19; size: -; CDR3: CASSIEREANYGYTF; DNA: TGTGCCAGTAGTATAGAAAGGGAGGCTAACTATGGCTACACCTTC
D: -; J: TRBJ1-1; V: TRBV25-1; size: -; CDR3: CASSEYQGNTEAFF; DNA: TGTGCCAGCAGTGAATATCAGGGAAACACTGAAGCTTTCTTT
D: -; J: TRBJ2-3; V: TRBV27; size: -; CDR3: CASSFERGTQYF; DNA: TGTGCCAGCAGTTTTGAGAGGGGTACGCAGTATTTT
D: TRBD1; J: TRBJ2-7; V: TRBV11-2; size: -; CDR3: CASNTPRGQGYEQYF; DNA: TGTGCCAGCAACACCCCCCGCGGACAGGGCTACGAGCAGTACTTC
D: -; J: TRBJ1-5; V: TRBV19; size: -; CDR3: CASSPQGLSNQPQHF; DNA: TGTGCCAGTAGTCCCCAGGGTCTTAGCAATCAGCCCCAGCATTTT
D: TRBD1; J: TRBJ1-2; V: TRBV4-2; size: few; CDR3: CASSQGTGPSYGYTF; DNA: TGTGCCAGCAGCCAAGGGACAGGGCCTTCCTATGGCTACACCTTC
D: -; J: TRBJ2-7; V: TRBV3-1/TRBV3-2; size: -; CDR3: CASSSTGIYEQYF; DNA: TGTGCCAGCAGCTCTACAGGGATCTACGAGCAGTACTTC
D: -; J: TRBJ1-4; V: TRBV3-1/TRBV3-2; size: -; CDR3: CASSPPSSHTGGKLFF; DNA: TGTGCCAGCAGCCCCCCTAGTAGCCATACCGGGGGAAAACTGTTTTTT
D: -; J: TRBJ1-1; V: TRBV12-3/TRBV12-4; size: -; CDR3: CASRRRTEAFF; DNA: TGTGCCAGCAGAAGAAGGACTGAAGCTTTCTTT
D: -; J: TRBJ2-5; V: TRBV5-6; size: -; CDR3: CASSLGAETQYF; DNA: TGTGCCAGCAGCTTGGGTGCAGAGACCCAGTACTTC
D: -; J: TRBJ1-5; V: TRBV25-1; size: once; CDR3: CASSGPGQQPQHF; DNA: TGTGCCAGCAGTGGGCCCGGACAACAGCCCCAGCATTTT
D: TRBD1; J: TRBJ1-5; V: TRBV10-2; size: once; CDR3: CASSEQGTGQPQHF; DNA: TGCGCCAGCAGTGAGCAGGGGACAGGTCAGCCCCAGCATTTT
D: -; J: TRBJ2-4; V: TRBV28; size: -; CDR3: CASSSHAIAKNIQYF; DNA: TGTGCCAGCAGTTCCCACGCGATAGCCAAAAACATTCAGTACTTC
D: -; J: TRBJ1-1; V: TRBV9; size: -; CDR3: CASSVAYRDTEAFF; DNA: TGTGCCAGCAGCGTAGCCTACAGGGACACTGAAGCTTTCTTT
D: -; J: TRBJ1-1; V: TRBV10-3; size: -; CDR3: CAISESQLPNTEAFF; DNA: TGTGCCATCAGTGAGTCGCAACTTCCGAACACTGAAGCTTTCTTT
D: TRBD1; J: TRBJ2-7; V: TRBV23-1; size: -; CDR3: CASSHLGGAGPRNAYEQYF; DNA: TGCGCCAGCAGTCACTTAGGGGGCGCGGGTCCGCGAAACGCCTACGAGCAGTACTTC
D: -; J: TRBJ1-3; V: TRBV10-3; size: -; CDR3: CAISDVNTIYF; DNA: TGTGCCATCAGTGATGTAAACACCATATATTTT
D: -; J: TRBJ2-3; V: TRBV11-3; size: -; CDR3: CASSLSGHTDTQYF; DNA: TGTGCCAGCAGCTTATCTGGCCACACAGATACGCAGTATTTT
D: -; J: TRBJ1-3; V: TRBV12-3/TRBV12-4; size: -; CDR3: CASGSMGNTIYF; DNA: TGTGCCAGCGGCAGCATGGGAAACACCATATATTTT
D: -; J: TRBJ1-1; V: TRBV5-1; size: -; CDR3: CASSFSTFGNTEAFF; DNA: TGCGCCAGCAGCTTTTCGACTTTCGGGAACACTGAAGCTTTCTTT
D: TRBD1; J: TRBJ2-7; V: TRBV2; size: -; CDR3: CASSTGTGEQYF; DNA: TGTGCCAGCAGTACCGGGACAGGAGAGCAGTACTTC
D: -; J: TRBJ2-7; V: TRBV3-1/TRBV3-2; size: few; CDR3: CASSQAGIYEQYF; DNA: TGTGCCAGCAGCCAAGCTGGGATCTACGAGCAGTACTTC
D: -; J: TRBJ1-5; V: TRBV18; size: -; CDR3: CASSPPGGGQPQHF; DNA: TGTGCCAGCTCACCACCTGGGGGCGGTCAGCCCCAGCATTTT
D: -; J: TRBJ2-1; V: TRBV7-2; size: -; CDR3: CASSVSGGVGQFF; DNA: TGTGCCAGCAGCGTTTCTGGCGGGGTAGGGCAGTTCTTC
D: TRBD2; J: TRBJ2-7; V: TRBV11-3; size: -; CDR3: CASSQGGEAAYEQYF; DNA: TGTGCCAGCAGCCAGGGAGGGGAAGCGGCCTACGAGCAGTACTTC
D: -; J: TRBJ1-1; V: TRBV7-2; size: -; CDR3: CASSLLGVGTEAFF; DNA: TGTGCCAGCAGCTTGCTGGGGGTCGGCACTGAAGCTTTCTTT
D: -; J: TRBJ1-2; V: TRBV12-3/TRBV12-4; size: -; CDR3: CASNTGRTYGYTF; DNA: TGTGCCAGCAACACGGGACGGACCTATGGCTACACCTTC
D: TRBD1; J: TRBJ2-7; V: TRBV7-9; size: -; CDR3: CASSFTGQGTYEQYF; DNA: TGTGCCAGCAGCTTCACGGGACAGGGGACATACGAGCAGTACTTC
D: TRBD1; J: TRBJ1-5; V: TRBV7-2; size: -; CDR3: CASSLLGQTSNQPQHF; DNA: TGTGCCAGCAGCTTGTTGGGACAGACTAGCAATCAGCCCCAGCATTTT
D: -; J: TRBJ2-5; V: TRBV9; size: -; CDR3: CASSASSVLQETQYF; DNA: TGTGCCAGCAGCGCCTCTAGCGTCCTCCAAGAGACCCAGTACTTC
D: -; J: TRBJ2-7; V: TRBV28; size: -; CDR3: CASHSPGTLPNEQYF; DNA: TGTGCCAGCCACTCCCCCGGGACACTTCCCAACGAGCAGTACTTC
D: -; J: TRBJ1-1; V: TRBV19; size: -; CDR3: CASSIVGEGRGTEAFF; DNA: TGTGCCAGTAGTATAGTGGGGGAGGGCCGGGGCACTGAAGCTTTCTTT